This T cell receptor (beta chain) was sequenced for a study of radiation and T cells in renal cell carcinoma. Study summary: Nephrectomy followed 15 Gy stereotactic body radiation by 4 weeks.

Libraries were prepared by immunoSEQ multiplex PCR; TCRdb keeps only in-frame clonotypes and omits some of them. The table includes about 130,000 clones, around 81% detected once. The time point: blood 2 weeks post-SBRT. Sample treatment: 15 Gy SBRT to primary tumor, nephrectomy 4 weeks later. Blood was sampled at baseline, 2 weeks and 4 weeks after SBRT. This renal cell carcinoma was of the clear cell type. General study points: Top tumor clonotypes rose in blood 2 weeks post-radiation, then contracted.

Germline CDR1 SGDLS, CDR2 YYNGEE. The CDR3 is 14 residues long. The ends were cut back, 5 bases at V and 5 bases at J, with 14 bases in the middle. Comment on this clone: What it recognizes is unknown.

This sequence originates from a man in his fifties or sixties with renal cell carcinoma. V gene TRBV9 combines with J gene TRBJ2-1; D possibly uses TRBD1 or TRBD2 (5 bases each). This specimen consisted of blood, obtained from a patient whose treatment included radiotherapy and nephrectomy. Here the CDR3 DNA reads TGTGCCAGCAGTATTTCCGGGACCGACAATGAGCAGTTCTTC. Protein: CASSISGTDNEQFF.